Listed below are T cell receptor beta chains from one sample, sequenced in a study of CD8+ T cells in alopecia areata. Assay used: immunoSEQ multiplex PCR; TCRdb lists only in-frame clones, some missing. The sample lists hundreds of thousands of clones, approximately 38% occurring once. Sample: CD4+ T cells sorted from blood, taken at approximately week 34, from a patient treated with tofacitinib. These receptors were collected from a human donor with alopecia areata. Each CDR3 is given with its conserved first and last residue. A D gene is named only where the DNA matches it firmly. Size values are once, few and many counts, or a class for expanded clones, and some rows have none.

d_call | j_call | clone_size | v_call | cdr3_aa | cdr3_nt
- | TRBJ1-2 | - | TRBV2 | CASSPTGRGGYGYTF | TGTGCCAGCAGTCCTACAGGGAGGGGAGGCTATGGCTACACCTTC
TRBD1 | TRBJ1-6 | - | TRBV13 | CASSGQGYFYNSPLHF | TGTGCCAGCTCGGGACAGGGATATTTCTATAATTCACCCCTCCACTTT
- | TRBJ1-2 | few | TRBV30 | CARVQGGYGYTF | TGTGCCCGGGTCCAGGGCGGATATGGCTACACCTTC
- | TRBJ1-1 | - | TRBV30 | CAWSVGRVTEAFF | TGTGCCTGGAGTGTAGGCAGGGTCACTGAAGCTTTCTTT
TRBD2 | TRBJ2-7 | - | TRBV29-1 | CSVLRLAGVFYEQYF | TGCAGCGTTTTGCGACTAGCGGGAGTTTTCTACGAGCAGTACTTC
- | TRBJ2-1 | few | TRBV7-9 | CASGWDTRNEQFF | TGTGCCAGCGGATGGGACACCCGCAATGAGCAGTTCTTC
- | TRBJ2-1 | many | TRBV19 | CASSKDGSYSYNEQFF | TGTGCCAGTAGCAAAGACGGGTCTTACTCCTACAATGAGCAGTTCTTC
TRBD2 | TRBJ2-6 | few | TRBV2 | CASSGLAPASGANVLTF | TGTGCCAGCTCCGGACTAGCTCCAGCCTCTGGGGCCAACGTCCTGACTTTC
TRBD1 | TRBJ2-3 | - | TRBV7-2 | CASSTGTGLGTDTQYF | TGTGCCAGCAGCACTGGGACAGGACTGGGCACAGATACGCAGTATTTT
- | TRBJ1-6 | - | TRBV6-5 | CASSYQAVYNSPLHF | TGTGCCAGCAGTTACCAGGCCGTGTATAATTCACCCCTCCACTTT
- | TRBJ1-1 | - | TRBV7-8 | CASSPREKSTEAFF | TGTGCCAGCAGCCCGCGGGAGAAGTCCACTGAAGCTTTCTTT
TRBD1 | TRBJ2-2 | - | TRBV9 | CASSPQTGVRGTGELFF | TGTGCCAGCAGCCCCCAGACAGGGGTTAGGGGCACCGGGGAGCTGTTTTTT
- | TRBJ1-1 | few | TRBV29-1 | CSVEGWRTEFEAFF | TGCAGCGTTGAGGGTTGGCGGACGGAATTTGAAGCTTTCTTT
TRBD2 | TRBJ2-5 | - | TRBV5-4 | CASSLLRTSGGLIETQYF | TGTGCCAGCAGCCTCCTACGGACTAGCGGGGGGTTAATCGAGACCCAGTACTTC
TRBD1 | TRBJ1-5 | few | TRBV27 | CASSSGTGEGQPQHF | TGTGCCAGCAGTTCCGGGACAGGGGAGGGTCAGCCCCAGCATTTT
- | TRBJ2-4 | - | TRBV30 | CAWSKSYGIQYF | TGTGCCTGGAGTAAAAGTTACGGCATTCAGTACTTC
TRBD2 | TRBJ2-7 | - | TRBV27 | CASSTPSSGSSYEQYF | TGTGCCAGCAGTACCCCATCTAGCGGGAGCTCCTACGAGCAGTACTTC
- | TRBJ2-5 | - | TRBV6-1 | CASSENPLEAQYF | TGTGCCAGCAGTGAAAACCCCCTCGAGGCCCAGTACTTC
- | TRBJ1-1 | - | TRBV20-1 | CSAPENTEAFF | TGCAGTGCTCCCGAAAACACTGAAGCTTTCTTT
TRBD1 | TRBJ2-7 | - | TRBV10-3 | CASRGTGGLSYEQYF | TGTGCCAGCAGGGGGACAGGGGGTCTCTCCTACGAGCAGTACTTC
- | TRBJ2-7 | - | TRBV5-1 | CASSLEQGPYEQYF | TGCGCCAGCAGCTTGGAACAGGGACCCTACGAGCAGTACTTC
- | TRBJ2-7 | medium-sized | TRBV7-9 | CASSPRGADEQYF | TGTGCCAGCAGCCCTCGGGGGGCTGACGAGCAGTACTTC
- | TRBJ2-3 | - | TRBV2 | CASKLGVDTQYF | TGTGCCAGCAAACTGGGAGTCGATACGCAGTATTTT
- | TRBJ2-4 | once | TRBV5-4 | CASSLAGAKNIQYF | TGTGCCAGCAGCTTGGCTGGGGCCAAAAACATTCAGTACTTC
- | TRBJ1-5 | - | TRBV30 | CAWSVRGNGNQPQHF | TGTGCCTGGAGTGTACGAGGGAACGGCAATCAGCCCCAGCATTTT
TRBD1 | TRBJ2-2 | - | TRBV5-1 | CASRLKDRDTGELFF | TGCGCCAGCAGATTAAAAGACAGGGACACCGGGGAGCTGTTTTTT
- | TRBJ1-5 | - | TRBV6-5 | CASSRNQPQHF | TGTGCCAGCAGTCGTAATCAGCCCCAGCATTTT
TRBD2 | TRBJ2-1 | many | TRBV5-5 | CASSLLSSGGQHNEQFF | TGTGCCAGCAGCTTACTCTCTAGCGGGGGGCAACACAATGAGCAGTTCTTC
- | TRBJ2-2 | - | TRBV11-3 | CASSLVPDTGELFF | TGTGCCAGCAGCTTAGTGCCAGACACCGGGGAGCTGTTTTTT
- | TRBJ2-7 | many | TRBV7-9 | CASSPISLVEQYF | TGTGCCAGCAGCCCTATATCCCTGGTCGAGCAGTACTTC
- | TRBJ1-1 | - | TRBV29-1 | CSVNQQGRGTEAFF | TGCAGCGTGAACCAACAGGGTCGGGGAACTGAAGCTTTCTTT
- | TRBJ1-1 | few | TRBV29-1 | CSVSGMGTEAFF | TGCAGCGTTAGTGGAATGGGCACTGAAGCTTTCTTT
- | TRBJ1-2 | few | TRBV6-6 | CASSSDITVGYTF | TGTGCCAGCAGTTCCGACATTACTGTGGGCTACACCTTC
- | TRBJ1-5 | - | TRBV2 | CASSTGSSGNQPQHF | TGTGCCAGCAGTACAGGGTCCTCCGGCAATCAGCCCCAGCATTTT
- | TRBJ2-4 | medium-sized | TRBV7-8 | CASSPRGGSRTKNIQYF | TGTGCCAGCAGCCCCAGGGGGGGAAGTCGGACCAAAAACATTCAGTACTTC
TRBD1 | TRBJ1-1 | - | TRBV5-1 | CASSGTGGMNTEAFF | TGCGCCAGCAGCGGAACAGGGGGCATGAACACTGAAGCTTTCTTT
- | TRBJ1-2 | few | TRBV5-1 | CASSLYGSSYGYTF | TGCGCCAGCAGCTTGTATGGCAGCTCCTATGGCTACACCTTC
- | TRBJ1-1 | - | TRBV10-1 | CASSWSMNTEAFF | TGCGCCAGCAGTTGGTCCATGAACACTGAAGCTTTCTTT
- | TRBJ1-1 | - | TRBV7-9 | CASSLGGSTEAFF | TGTGCCAGCAGCTTAGGGGGGAGCACTGAAGCTTTCTTT
- | TRBJ2-3 | - | TRBV5-6 | CASSFPPATDTQYF | TGTGCCAGCAGCTTTCCCCCCGCCACAGATACGCAGTATTTT
- | TRBJ1-6 | many | TRBV7-6 | CASSPEVGDYNSPLHF | TGTGCCAGCAGCCCGGAAGTGGGGGACTATAATTCACCCCTCCACTTT
- | TRBJ1-4 | few | TRBV4-1 | CASSQTLGRKNEKLFF | TGCGCCAGCAGCCAAACCCTTGGACGGAAGAATGAAAAACTGTTTTTT
TRBD1 | TRBJ1-2 | - | TRBV7-9 | CASSLGTGRYGYTF | TGTGCCAGCAGCCTCGGGACAGGGCGCTATGGCTACACCTTC
- | TRBJ1-5 | few | TRBV7-9 | CASSLGFMTNQPQHF | TGTGCCAGCAGCTTAGGCTTCATGACGAATCAGCCCCAGCATTTT